These 24 T cell receptor beta chains were all obtained from the same sample, sequenced in a study of blood T cell repertoires in COVID-19. Sequenced by immunoSEQ multiplex PCR; TCRdb stores in-frame clones only, minus some. The repertoire holds more than 100,000 clones, roughly 90% seen once, with more than 2% in the top ten. Sequenced material: peripheral blood. Receptors were obtained from a man aged 65 to 85 with active COVID-19.

The chain is built from TRBV6-5 and TRBJ2-3; TRBD2 matches 9 bases. J gave up 1 base and V 6 bases, and 5 bases lay outside the gene matches. The CDR3 length is 15 residues. Germline V gene lookup returns CDR1 MNHEY and CDR2 SVGAGI. CDR3 region: CASSQRLAGTDTQYF. Written as DNA, the CDR3 is TGTGCCAGCAGCCAGAGACTAGCGGGCACAGATACGCAGTATTTT.

In DNA, the CDR3 is TGCGCCAGCAGGGGACAGGGGGCAAGGTACGAGCAGTACTTC. Protein: CASRGQGARYEQYF. V is TRBV23-1 and J is TRBJ2-7; 12 bases fit TRBD1. TRBV23-1 is treated as an ORF (open reading frame) with a function not yet certain. The V segment lost 6 bases and the J segment 4 bases; nucleotides outside the gene matches: 4. This CDR3 spans 14 amino acids.

The CDR3 region is CASSFGRGYQPQHF. The DNA for the CDR3 is TGTGCCAGCAGTTTCGGCAGGGGGTATCAGCCCCAGCATTTT. The chain is built from TRBV28 and TRBJ1-5; 7 bases agree with TRBD1. V was pared by 3 bases and J by 5 bases, with 4 bases of the junction left unmatched. Germline V lookup: CDR1 MDHEN, CDR2 SYDVKM. CDR3 size: 14 residues.

This clone was observed a single time. V usage is TRBV5-4 and J usage is TRBJ2-7; D might be TRBD1 (5 bases). The germline CDR1 and CDR2 sequences are SGHNT and YYREEE (reference sequence). Trimming removed 0 bases from V and 5 bases from J, with 15 bases in between. The CDR3 runs to 15 residues. The CDR3 bases are TGTGCCAGCAGCTTGGAGGCAGGGTCGACGAACGAGCAGTACTTC. Its translation: CASSLEAGSTNEQYF.

The CDR3 sequence: CASNPTGFQQETQYF. CDR3 sequence (DNA): TGTGCCAGCAACCCAACAGGGTTCCAACAAGAGACCCAGTACTTC. V gene TRBV28 combines with J gene TRBJ2-5; D may be TRBD1 (6 bases). In germline, CDR1 is MDHEN, CDR2 SYDVKM. The ends were cut back, 7 bases at V and 2 bases at J, with 17 bases in the middle. This CDR3 region has 15 residues.

The chain links TRBV25-1 to TRBJ2-7, with 8 bases aligning to TRBD2. J lost 3 bases, V lost 8 bases, and 15 bases had no gene match. Germline CDR1 MGHDK, CDR2 SYGVNS. This CDR3 has 16 amino acids. CDR3 loop: CASSPHGETSDYEQYF. CDR3 sequence (DNA): TGTGCCAGCTCACCACACGGAGAGACTAGCGACTACGAGCAGTACTTC.

Notes on this clone: A much larger clone differs from this one at a single base, so this may be a read error. The gene calls are TRBV24-1 and TRBJ2-7; D might be TRBD1 (5 bases). This CDR3 is 13 amino acids long. Germline V lookup: CDR1 KGHDR, CDR2 SFDVKD. The V and J ends lost 2 bases and 3 bases respectively, with 7 bases between them. The CDR3 here is CATSDSDSYEQYF. DNA for the CDR3: TGTGCCACCAGTGATTCCGACAGCTACGAGCAGTACTTC.

The rearrangement links TRBV29-1 to TRBJ2-7, with D maybe TRBD1 (6 bases). The CDR3 is 13 residues long. The germline V gene encodes CDR1 SQVTM and CDR2 ANQGSEA. The V end lost 4 bases, the J end lost 3 bases, and 13 bases lay between the germline ends. This CDR3 reads CSVARGSNYEQYF. CDR3 DNA: TGCAGCGTTGCGAGGGGGTCAAACTACGAGCAGTACTTC.

This clone is a singleton in its sample. The V gene is TRBV6-6, the J gene TRBJ1-4; D not resolved. CDR3 length: 15 residues. Germline-derived CDR1 and CDR2 are MNHNY and SVGAGI (reference sequence). V was shortened by 6 bases and J by 3 bases, with 14 bases between the two germline ends. CDR3 DNA sequence: TGTGCCAGCAGCCGCCGACGGGTTTCTAATGAAAAACTGTTTTTT. Encoded protein: CASSRRRVSNEKLFF.

The V gene is TRBV5-1, the J gene TRBJ1-6; D remains ambiguous. V was trimmed by 1 base and J by 9 bases, leaving 11 bases between them. The CDR3 has 14 amino acids. Germline CDR1 SGHRS, CDR2 YFSETQ. CDR3 sequence reads: CASSLTSASSPLHF. CDR3 DNA sequence: TGCGCCAGCAGCTTGACCTCCGCCAGTTCACCCCTCCACTTT.

V and J are TRBV11-2 and TRBJ2-1; 12 bases align to TRBD2. CDR1 SGHAT and CDR2 FQNNGV come from the germline V gene. The CDR3 length is 16 residues. V was pared by 6 bases and J by 6 bases, with 9 bases of the junction left unmatched. CDR3 coding DNA: TGTGCCAGCAGATCAGGCCCTAGCGGGAGGGGCAATGAGCAGTTCTTC. This translates into CASRSGPSGRGNEQFF.

The chain has TRBV29-1 and TRBJ2-1, with TRBD1 identical over 8 bases. Per germline, CDR1 SQVTM and CDR2 ANQGSEA. The CDR3 is 12 residues long. V shed 6 bases and J 5 bases; nucleotides not matched to a gene: 3. The CDR3 here is CSVGQGNNEQFF. The DNA for the CDR3 is TGCAGCGTCGGACAGGGCAACAATGAGCAGTTCTTC.

The chain uses TRBV11-2 and TRBJ1-4, with TRBD1 matching 8 bases. This CDR3 region has 14 residues. With 4 bases clipped from V and 8 bases from J, the junction kept 6 bases outside the gene matches. CDR1 is SGHAT, CDR2 FQNNGV, per germline. The CDR3 is CASSSDRGREKLFF. The DNA for the CDR3 is TGTGCCAGCAGCTCTGACAGGGGCCGGGAAAAACTGTTTTTT. The variable domain in full, with the rest retrieved from reference TRBV11-2 and TRBJ1-4, is EAGVAQSPRYKIIEKRQSVAFWCNPISGHATLYWYQQILGQGPKLLIQFQNNGVVDDSQLPKDRFSAERLKGVDSTLKIQPAKLEDSAVYLCASSSDRGREKLFFGSGTQLSVL.

The rearrangement joins TRBV6-5 to TRBJ2-1, with 9 bases identical to TRBD1. The germline V gene has CDR1 MNHEY and CDR2 SVGAGI. The CDR3 is 13 residues long. The V segment lost 8 bases and the J segment 6 bases; nucleotides outside the gene matches: 5. The CDR3 loop is CASSTQGANEQFF. CDR3 bases: TGTGCCAGCTCTACACAGGGGGCCAATGAGCAGTTCTTC.

In DNA, the CDR3 is TGCGCCAGCGGAGATCCTATCCGCTACGAGCAGTACTTC. This translates into CASGDPIRYEQYF. This chain uses TRBV5-1 with TRBJ2-7; the D is unclear. Trimming removed 7 bases at V and 3 bases at J, with 14 bases between. Germline assignment: CDR1 SGHRS and CDR2 YFSETQ. The length of the CDR3 is 13 residues.

This chain joins TRBV4-1 and TRBJ2-1; possibly TRBD2 for D (6 bases). V was shortened by 7 bases and J by 6 bases, with 7 bases between the two germline ends. Germline CDR1 reads MGHRA; CDR2 reads YSYEKL. The CDR3 runs to 11 residues. CDR3 in amino acids: CASNSGNEQFF. The CDR3, as DNA: TGCGCCAGCAATAGCGGCAATGAGCAGTTCTTC.

The gene calls are TRBV4-3 and TRBJ2-1; D is ambiguous. This CDR3 is built from 17 residues. V was shortened by 0 bases and J by 8 bases, with 20 bases between the two germline ends. Germline V gene lookup returns CDR1 LGHNA and CDR2 YSLEER. This CDR3 is CASSQEVGPRSSDEQFF. The CDR3 region has the DNA TGCGCCAGCAGCCAAGAAGTCGGCCCGAGGAGTTCGGATGAGCAGTTCTTC.

The sample holds one count of this clone. The chain uses TRBV6-6 and TRBJ1-3; 10 bases match TRBD1. V gave up 5 bases and J gave up 1 base; unmatched junction bases: 8. The CDR3 loop spans 17 amino acids. The V gene's germline CDR1 is MNHNY and CDR2 SVGAGI (reference sequence). DNA for the CDR3: TGTGCCAGCAGTCCCGGGACAGGGGCGACGTCTGGAAACACCATATATTTT. Its translation is CASSPGTGATSGNTIYF.

CDR3: CASSQVQRDTQYF. CDR3 bases: TGTGCCAGCAGCCAAGTGCAGCGTGATACGCAGTATTTT. The J gene is TRBJ2-3, the V gene TRBV3-1 (or the pseudogene TRBV3-2), with D unclear. The CDR3 is 13 amino acids. V dropped 1 base and J dropped 6 bases, with 8 bases sitting between them. Germline loops: CDR1 LGHDT, CDR2 YNNKEL (reference sequence).

The CDR3 nucleotides are TGCGCCAGCAGCTTGGAGGCAGGCCGGTATGAAGCTTTCTTT. Its protein is CASSLEAGRYEAFF. The chain is built from TRBV5-1 and TRBJ1-1; D unresolved. V was clipped by 0 bases and J by 7 bases, with 13 bases between them. The germline gives CDR1 SGHRS, CDR2 YFSETQ. There are 14 residues in the CDR3.

The chain uses TRBV7-2 and TRBJ2-3; TRBD1 agrees at 7 bases. This CDR3 is built from 17 residues. In germline, CDR1 is SGHTA, CDR2 FQGNSA. V gave up 5 bases and J gave up 0 bases; unmatched junction bases: 11. CDR3 sequence reads: CASSPRGGPSSTDTQYF. The CDR3 DNA reads TGTGCCAGCAGCCCGCGAGGGGGCCCCTCTAGCACAGATACGCAGTATTTT.

V gene TRBV19 combines with J gene TRBJ2-2; D is possibly TRBD1 (6 bases). The CDR3 runs 17 residues. V lost 7 bases, J lost 5 bases, and 23 bases lay in between. Germline loops: CDR1 LNHDA, CDR2 SQIVND (reference sequence). The CDR3 loop reads CASIGQGLALGTGELFF. The CDR3 DNA is TGTGCCAGTATCGGGCAGGGGTTGGCCCTTGGGACCGGGGAGCTGTTTTTT.

The genes are TRBV6-5 and TRBJ1-5; a possible D gene is TRBD1 (6 bases). The CDR3 contains 13 residues. Germline lookup yields CDR1 MNHEY and CDR2 SVGAGI. V lost 8 bases and J 4 bases, leaving 12 bases between the germline ends. The CDR3 DNA follows: TGTGCCAGCCAGGACAGACCTAATCAGCCCCAGCATTTT. Translating gives CASQDRPNQPQHF.

The J gene is TRBJ1-2, the V gene TRBV29-1; maybe TRBD1 (5 bases). V was shortened by 4 bases and J by 0 bases, with 15 bases between the two germline ends. This CDR3 is built from 15 residues. Looked up from germline, CDR1 is SQVTM and CDR2 is ANQGSEA. CDR3 amino acids: CSVGGGTSSNYGYTF. The CDR3 DNA is TGCAGCGTTGGAGGTGGGACTTCCTCTAACTATGGCTACACCTTC.